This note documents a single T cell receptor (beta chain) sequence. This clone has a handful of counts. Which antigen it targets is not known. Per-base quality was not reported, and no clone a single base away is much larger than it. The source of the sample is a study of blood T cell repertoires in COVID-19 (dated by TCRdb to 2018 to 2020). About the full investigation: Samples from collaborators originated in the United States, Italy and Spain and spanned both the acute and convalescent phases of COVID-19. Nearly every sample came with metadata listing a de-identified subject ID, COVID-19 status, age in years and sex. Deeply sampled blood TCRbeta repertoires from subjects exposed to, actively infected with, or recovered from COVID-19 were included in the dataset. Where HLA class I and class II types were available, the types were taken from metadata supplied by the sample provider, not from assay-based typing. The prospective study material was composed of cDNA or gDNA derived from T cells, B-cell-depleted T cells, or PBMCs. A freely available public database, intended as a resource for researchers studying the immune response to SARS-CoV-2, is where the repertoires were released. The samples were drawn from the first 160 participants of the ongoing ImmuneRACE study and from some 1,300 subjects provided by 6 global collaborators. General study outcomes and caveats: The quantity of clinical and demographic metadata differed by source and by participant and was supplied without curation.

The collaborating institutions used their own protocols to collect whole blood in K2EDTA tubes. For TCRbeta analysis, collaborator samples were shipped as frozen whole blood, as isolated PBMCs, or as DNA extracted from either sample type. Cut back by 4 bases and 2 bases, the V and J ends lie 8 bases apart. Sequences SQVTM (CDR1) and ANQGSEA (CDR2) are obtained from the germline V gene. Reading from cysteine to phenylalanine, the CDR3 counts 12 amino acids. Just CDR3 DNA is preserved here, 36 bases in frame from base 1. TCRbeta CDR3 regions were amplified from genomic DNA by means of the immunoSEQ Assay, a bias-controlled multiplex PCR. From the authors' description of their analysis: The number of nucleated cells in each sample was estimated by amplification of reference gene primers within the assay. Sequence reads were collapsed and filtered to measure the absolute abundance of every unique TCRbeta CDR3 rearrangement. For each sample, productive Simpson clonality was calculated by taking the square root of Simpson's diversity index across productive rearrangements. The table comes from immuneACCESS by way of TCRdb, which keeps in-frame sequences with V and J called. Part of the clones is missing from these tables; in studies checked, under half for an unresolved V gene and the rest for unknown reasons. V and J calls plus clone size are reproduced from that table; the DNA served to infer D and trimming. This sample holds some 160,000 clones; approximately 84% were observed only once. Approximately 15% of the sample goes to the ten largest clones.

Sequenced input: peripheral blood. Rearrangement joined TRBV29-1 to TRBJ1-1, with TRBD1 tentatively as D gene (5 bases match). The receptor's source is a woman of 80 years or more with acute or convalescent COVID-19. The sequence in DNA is TGCAGCGTTGGGGGGACTAACACTGAAGCTTTCTTT. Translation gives CSVGGTNTEAFF.